This is a list of T cell receptor beta chains from one sample in a study of blood T cell repertoires in COVID-19. The data were produced by immunoSEQ multiplex PCR, yet TCRdb's version contains in-frame clones alone and is incomplete. The sample records a few hundred thousand clones, almost 90% being singletons. The sequencing sample was made of PBMCs or T cells enriched from blood (not recorded which). These receptors all come from a woman in her late teens or twenties with acute COVID-19. The CDR3 runs from the conserved cysteine through the conserved F or W. The order of the fields is D gene, V gene, clone size, J gene, CDR3 protein. A D gene is named only where the DNA matches it firmly. Clone size is shown for a subset of rows, as once, few, many or a class of expanded clone.

TRBD1	TRBV2	.	TRBJ2-7	CASNGDRGAYEQYF
TRBD2	TRBV9	once	TRBJ2-3	CASSVVPAGGPTDTQYF
.	TRBV28	.	TRBJ1-2	CASSIGESRGYTF
TRBD1	TRBV19	.	TRBJ1-2	CASSIVSGTGLYGYTF
TRBD1	TRBV5-5	.	TRBJ1-2	CASSTGQDYGYTF
.	TRBV21-1	.	TRBJ2-1	CASSKLGGWAYNEQFF
.	TRBV28	.	TRBJ1-2	CASMEYGYGYTF
TRBD2	TRBV18	.	TRBJ2-7	CASSSGLAERYEQYF
TRBD1	TRBV4-1	.	TRBJ1-1	CASSQIYRGPTEAFF
TRBD1	TRBV28	.	TRBJ2-7	CASSLTGGSHEQYF
TRBD1	TRBV12-3/TRBV12-4	.	TRBJ2-5	CASSRDSQQTQYF
TRBD1	TRBV2	.	TRBJ1-5	CASSDDRDQPQHF
.	TRBV21-1	.	TRBJ2-2	CASSKARGTKNTGELFF
TRBD1	TRBV5-6	few	TRBJ2-1	CASTLNRGYWVNEQFF
TRBD1	TRBV19	.	TRBJ1-4	CASSFGTVAFLSNEKLFF
TRBD2	TRBV5-1	.	TRBJ2-1	CASSLSGSSYNEQFF
TRBD2	TRBV7-2	.	TRBJ2-2	CASSFGLAGVTTGELFF
TRBD1	TRBV6-1	.	TRBJ1-4	CASSGLGTGNLATNEKLFF